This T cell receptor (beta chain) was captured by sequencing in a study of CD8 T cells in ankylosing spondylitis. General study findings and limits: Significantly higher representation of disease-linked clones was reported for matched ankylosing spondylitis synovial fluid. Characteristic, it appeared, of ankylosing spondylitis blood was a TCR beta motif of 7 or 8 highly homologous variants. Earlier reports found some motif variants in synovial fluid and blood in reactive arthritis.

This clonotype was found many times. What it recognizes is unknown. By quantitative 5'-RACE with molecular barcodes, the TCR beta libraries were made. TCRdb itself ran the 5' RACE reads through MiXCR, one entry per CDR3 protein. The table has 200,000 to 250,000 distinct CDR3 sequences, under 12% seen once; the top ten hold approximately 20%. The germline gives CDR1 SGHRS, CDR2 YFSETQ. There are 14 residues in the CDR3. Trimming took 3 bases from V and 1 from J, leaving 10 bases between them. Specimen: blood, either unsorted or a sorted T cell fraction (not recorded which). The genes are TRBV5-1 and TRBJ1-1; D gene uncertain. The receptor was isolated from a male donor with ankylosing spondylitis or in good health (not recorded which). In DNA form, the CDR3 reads TGCGCCAGCAGCTCCGAGGGCACGAACACTGAAGCTTTCTTT. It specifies CASSSEGTNTEAFF.